This section outlines one T cell receptor (beta chain) sequence together with its context. This clonotype was recorded many times. Its antigen remains unidentified. Nothing much larger sits one base from this clone, and base qualities are not available. Reading from cysteine to phenylalanine, the CDR3 counts 19 amino acids. The sequence is cut down to CDR3 DNA, 57 bases in frame from base 1. Trimming takes 3 bases from V and 2 bases from J, and the germline ends sit 24 bases apart. For CDR1 and CDR2, the germline V gene lists MGHDK and SYGVNS. This sample was taken from a study of T-cell reconstitution after alpha-beta-depleted transplantation in children (dated by TCRdb to 2016 to 2017). Background on the whole study: Using TCR repertoire profiling, the study followed T-cell immune reconstitution in a quantitative way in children after TCRalphabeta/CD19-depleted allogeneic hematopoietic cell transplantation.

The protocol used for the library was PCR. The instrument given in TCRdb is Illumina HiSeq 2500. TCR library preparation used molecular barcoding, with unique molecular identifiers applied to normalize quantification of the TCRbeta repertoire. The public reads were reprocessed in TCRdb via fastp at Q25 and MiXCR, keeping in-frame beta chains. Rows with one shared CDR3 protein collapse into an entry with the most common genes and DNA. The sample table contains 900,000 or so distinct CDR3 sequences; only one count was recorded for roughly 15% of them. The ten largest make up roughly 5% of the sample. This specimen's treatment or condition label, interpreted: allogeneic hematopoietic cell transplantation with graft depleted of TCRalphabeta T cells and CD19 B cells. The transplant recipients were children given TCRalphabeta/CD19-depleted allogeneic hematopoietic cell grafts. The paper's findings and limits, for the study overall: Hyperexpanded clone frequencies declined over subsequent months; after one year, T-cell counts and TCRbeta diversity were mostly attributed to newly produced T cells. About two months after transplant, the apparently early recovery of alphabetaT-cell counts reportedly depended on just several hundred clones that had expanded rapidly and came from non-depleted graft cells. In some patients, high TCRbeta diversity at day 60 was attributed to recipient T cells and intrathymic progenitors that had survived conditioning.

This material consisted of PBMCs, mostly from graft donor cells, taken 360 days after TCRalphabeta/CD19-depleted stem cell transplant. The chain employs TRBV25-1 and TRBJ2-3; the D gene is possibly TRBD2, with 5 bases matching. The receptor's source is a male patient younger than 18 who had a stem cell transplant for acute lymphoblastic leukemia, so the T cells may come from the graft donor. The sequence in DNA is TGTGCCAGCAGTGAGATCCCTAGCCCGAGTGTTATCGACACAGATACGCAGTATTTT. Its translation is CASSEIPSPSVIDTDTQYF.